A single sample gave rise to the 23 T cell receptor beta chains below, sequenced in a study of Graves' ophthalmopathy and Graves' hyperthyroidism (dated by TCRdb to the late 2010s). The instrument was an Illumina HiSeq 2000. For repertoire sequencing, TCR beta CDR3 regions were amplified from RNA transcripts. HTBI primers and the Qiagen OneStep RT-PCR kit were used in a first-round RT-PCR, which was followed by a second-round multiplex PCR, size selection and purification. Starting from the raw public reads, TCRdb applied fastp trimming at Q25, assembled clones with MiXCR and retained in-frame beta chains. Each entry merges the rows of one CDR3 protein and shows their most common DNA and genes. The sample data list just over 600,000 distinct CDR3 sequences, and about 24% of these were observed just once. The top ten clones comprise around 6.5% of the sample. Material for sequencing was peripheral blood. The source is a woman between 18 and 29 years old with stable Graves' hyperthyroidism. Some clones in this sample may be carry-over from other donors' samples. Donor details come from another sample of the same person, matched by shared clones.

There are many counts of this clonotype. This chain uses TRBV10-1 with TRBJ2-7; D is ambiguous. The CDR3 totals 13 residues. Trimming removed 6 bases from V and 1 base from J, with 10 bases in between. Per the germline V gene, CDR1 is WNHNN and CDR2 is SYGVQD (reference sequence). CDR3 residues: CASSSARSYEQYF. The CDR3 DNA reads as TGCGCCAGCAGCTCGGCCAGATCCTACGAGCAGTACTTC.

This clonotype was seen repeatedly, ten times or more. The chain joins TRBV9 to TRBJ1-2, with D perhaps TRBD1 (6 bases). Per the germline V gene, CDR1 is SGDLS and CDR2 is YYNGEE. The CDR3 length is 13 residues. The V and J ends lost 5 bases and 2 bases respectively, with 10 bases between them. Written as DNA, the CDR3 is TGTGCCAGCAGTGTCGGGACAAACTATGGCTACACCTTC. Protein: CASSVGTNYGYTF. The full variable domain, rest sourced from reference TRBV9 and TRBJ1-2, is DSGVTQTPKHLITATGQRVTLRCSPRSGDLSVYWYQQSLDQGLQFLIQYYNGEERAKGNILERFSAQQFPDLHSELNLSSLELGDSALYFCASSVGTNYGYTFGSGTRLTVV.

This clonotype was picked up many times. The chain links TRBV12-3 or TRBV12-4 to TRBJ1-1, with unresolved D. This CDR3 region has 12 residues. The V and J ends lost 7 bases and 1 base respectively, with 7 bases between them. The chain's CDR3 is CASKRGNTEAFF. The DNA for the CDR3 is TGTGCCAGCAAAAGAGGGAACACTGAAGCTTTCTTT.

This clonotype occurred many times. This sequence joins TRBV2 and TRBJ2-5; D is unresolved. The CDR3 consists of 10 residues. V was clipped by 7 bases and J by 3 bases, with 3 bases between them. Per germline, CDR1 SNHLY and CDR2 FYNNEI. CDR3 loop: CASMKETQYF. CDR3 DNA sequence: TGTGCCAGCATGAAAGAGACCCAGTACTTC.

The chain carries TRBV15 and TRBJ2-3; D not resolved. Trimming pared 1 base from V and 6 bases from J, leaving 8 bases between. Germline CDR1 LNHNV, CDR2 YYDKDF (reference sequence). This CDR3 contains 13 residues. The CDR3 reads CATSRGAGDTQYF. For the CDR3, the DNA is TGTGCCACCAGCAGAGGCGCCGGGGATACGCAGTATTTT.

In this sample, this clonotype turned up many times. V gene TRBV7-8 combines with J gene TRBJ2-7, with 10 bases aligning to TRBD1. J lost 3 bases, V lost 4 bases, and 6 bases had no gene match. This CDR3 contains 15 residues. Germline V gene sequence: CDR1 SGHVS, CDR2 FQNEAQ. CDR3 DNA: TGTGCCAGCAGCTCCGGGGACAGGGGATTCTACGAGCAGTACTTC. It yields the protein CASSSGDRGFYEQYF.

J is TRBJ1-2 and V is TRBV18; the D gene is possibly TRBD1 (6 bases). Trimming removed 2 bases at V and 7 bases at J, with 14 bases between. This CDR3 region has 14 residues. CDR1 KGHSH and CDR2 LQKENI come from the germline V gene. The CDR3 nucleotides are TGTGCCAGCTCACCAATTCCAGGGGAGAGTGGCTACACCTTC. Its protein product is CASSPIPGESGYTF.

A note on this clonotype: A much larger clone lies one base from this, so it may be a read error. The chain combines TRBV28 with TRBJ2-2; TRBD1 matches at 8 bases. J gave up 1 base and V 4 bases, and 5 bases lay outside the gene matches. The V gene's germline CDR1 is MDHEN and CDR2 SYDVKM. The CDR3 is made up of 16 amino acids. The CDR3 DNA sequence: TGTGCCAGCAGTTCCTGGACAGGGCGGAACACCGGGGAGCTGTTTTTT. It yields the protein CASSSWTGRNTGELFF.

This clonotype showed up many times. V usage is TRBV4-1 and J usage is TRBJ1-2; 8 positions agree with TRBD1. Trimming cost V 4 bases and J 5 bases; bases outside gene matches: 9. The CDR3 contains 15 residues. Germline CDR1 and CDR2: MGHRA and YSYEKL. CDR3 amino acids: CASSPATGEVYGYTF. DNA of the CDR3: TGCGCCAGCAGCCCCGCGACAGGGGAGGTATATGGCTACACCTTC.

This clonotype was observed a few times. This may come from a read error, since a much larger clone is one base off. The genes are TRBV7-3 and TRBJ1-6; unclear D gene. The length of the CDR3 is 15 residues. The germline CDR1 and CDR2 sequences are SGHTA and FQGTGA. The CDR3 here is CASSLNAVTNSHLHF. In nucleotides, the CDR3 is TGTGCCAGCAGCTTAAACGCCGTGACTAATTCACACCTCCACTTT.

This clonotype occurred many times. The rearrangement uses TRBV2 and TRBJ1-1; tentatively, D is TRBD1 (5 bases). The CDR3 covers 14 residues. Germline CDR1 and CDR2: SNHLY and FYNNEI. The ends were cut back, 4 bases at V and 4 bases at J, with 13 bases in the middle. The CDR3 DNA is TGTGCCAGCAGTGTTAGAGGGGCGAGCACTGAAGCTTTCTTT. It codes for CASSVRGASTEAFF.

This clonotype was observed a few times. V usage is TRBV3-1 and J usage is TRBJ1-2; D call uncertain. This CDR3 has 15 amino acids. Germline V lookup: CDR1 LGHDT, CDR2 YNNKEL (reference sequence). Trimming removed 0 bases from V and 7 bases from J, with 15 bases in between. As DNA, the CDR3 is TGTGCCAGCAGCCAAGATTTGGGAAACGGCTGTGGCTACACCTTC. Its translation: CASSQDLGNGCGYTF. Full variable domain (rest looked up from reference TRBV3-1 and TRBJ1-2): DTAVSQTPKYLVTQMGNDKSIKCEQNLGHDTMYWYKQDSKKFLKIMFSYNNKELIINETVPNRFSPKSPDKAHLNLHINSLELGDSAVYFCASSQDLGNGCGYTFGSGTRLTVV.

The V and J genes are TRBV28 and TRBJ2-7, with TRBD1 as a possible D gene (7 bases). The length of the CDR3 is 16 residues. V was pared by 1 base and J by 0 bases, with 13 bases between. In germline, CDR1 is MDHEN, CDR2 SYDVKM. The CDR3 protein is CASSLSGGRSSYEQYF. Written as DNA, the CDR3 is TGTGCCAGCAGTTTATCAGGGGGGCGGAGCTCCTACGAGCAGTACTTC.

This chain joins TRBV2 and TRBJ2-7, with 11 bases lining up with TRBD1. The germline V gene encodes CDR1 SNHLY and CDR2 FYNNEI. After removal of 6 bases from V and 5 bases from J, the junction contained 12 bases not matched to a gene. CDR3 length: 16 amino acids. The chain's CDR3 is CASRMDRGLPRDEQYF. DNA for the CDR3: TGTGCCAGCAGGATGGACAGGGGGCTACCGAGGGACGAGCAGTACTTC.

This clonotype was seen a handful of times. V gene TRBV20-1 combines with J gene TRBJ1-5; D not certain. Germline-derived CDR1 and CDR2 are DFQATT and SNEGSKA (reference sequence). The CDR3 loop spans 17 amino acids. V was clipped by 0 bases and J by 2 bases, with 17 bases between them. CDR3 sequence (DNA): TGCAGTGCTAGAGATCTTAGGGCGGGGTACGGCAATCAGCCCCAGCATTTT. This sequence encodes CSARDLRAGYGNQPQHF.

This clonotype was found a few times. No conserved phenylalanine or tryptophan is present at the end of the CDR3, so a read error is the likely explanation. The V call is TRBV12-3 or TRBV12-4, the J call TRBJ2-7; TRBD2 matches 10 bases. V lost 4 bases and J lost 2; bases outside the gene matches: 2. The CDR3 is 14 residues long. CDR3 in DNA: TGTGCCAGCAGTTCCAGCGGGGGGGCCTACGAGCAGTACCTC. Protein product: CASSSSGGAYEQYL.

The table lists this clonotype with many counts. V and J are TRBV10-1 and TRBJ1-6; D not resolved. Trimming pared 3 bases from V and 11 bases from J, leaving 11 bases between. The V gene's germline CDR1 is WNHNN and CDR2 SYGVQD (reference sequence). The CDR3 loop spans 13 amino acids. The chain's CDR3 is CASSESLETPLHF. CDR3 nucleotide sequence: TGCGCCAGCAGTGAAAGCCTGGAGACACCCCTCCACTTT.

This clonotype was recorded at least ten times. CDR3 nucleotides: TGCAGTGCTCCAACGGTGGGGGGGGGGACCCAGTACTTC. Encoded protein: CSAPTVGGGTQYF. The rearrangement uses TRBV20-1 and TRBJ2-5; TRBD2 matches at 7 bases. Trimming cost V 5 bases and J 7 bases; bases outside gene matches: 10. Per germline, CDR1 DFQATT and CDR2 SNEGSKA (reference sequence). CDR3 length: 13 residues.

This clonotype has at least ten counts. CDR3 residues: CASSQGTSYYEQYF. The CDR3 DNA is TGTGCCAGCAGTCAGGGGACCTCTTACTACGAGCAGTACTTC. The gene calls are TRBV2 and TRBJ2-7; tentatively, D is TRBD1 (6 bases). The CDR3 is 14 amino acids. The V end was cut by 5 bases, the J end by 3 bases, with 14 bases between. Germline CDR1 reads SNHLY; CDR2 reads FYNNEI. The variable domain in full, completed from reference TRBV2 and TRBJ2-7, reads EPEVTQTPSHQVTQMGQEVILRCVPISNHLYFYWYRQILGQKVEFLVSFYNNEISEKSEIFDDQFSVERPDGSNFTLKIRSTKLEDSAMYFCASSQGTSYYEQYFGPGTRLTVT.

This chain joins TRBV20-1 and TRBJ2-7; the D gene could be TRBD1 or TRBD2 (5 bases each). The CDR3 sequence is 13 residues long. Germline V lookup: CDR1 DFQATT, CDR2 SNEGSKA (reference sequence). The V end lost 5 bases, the J end lost 4 bases, and 15 bases lay between the germline ends. The CDR3 coding sequence is TGCAGTGCTCAAACGGGGCTTGGTTACGAGCAGTACTTC. Amino acids: CSAQTGLGYEQYF.

The rearrangement joins TRBV12-3 or TRBV12-4 to TRBJ2-7; 7 nucleotides agree with TRBD1. Trimming at V came to 3 bases and at J to 4 bases, leaving 9 bases not matched to a gene. CDR3 size: 15 residues. The CDR3 loop reads CASSFRGTAEYEQYF. The CDR3 DNA reads TGTGCCAGCAGTTTCCGAGGGACAGCAGAATACGAGCAGTACTTC.

The rearrangement links TRBV5-1 to TRBJ2-7, with D possibly matching TRBD2 (5 bases). CDR3 size: 14 residues. Germline V lookup: CDR1 SGHRS, CDR2 YFSETQ. Trimming shortened V by 3 bases and J by 2 bases, and 12 bases separated the two germline ends. CDR3 in DNA: TGCGCCAGCAGCTCCTACTCGGGAACCTACGAGCAGTACTTC. Amino acid sequence: CASSSYSGTYEQYF.

This clonotype has a count of ten or more. J is TRBJ2-7 and V is TRBV28; a possible D gene is TRBD2 (5 bases). This CDR3 spans 15 amino acids. V was pared by 1 base and J by 5 bases, with 15 bases between. CDR1 and CDR2 (germline): MDHEN, SYDVKM. The CDR3 bases are TGTGCCAGCAGTTTATCTTCGGTTAGGCGGGACGAGCAGTACTTC. Translated, it gives CASSLSSVRRDEQYF.